This record looks at one T cell receptor (beta chain) sequence and its context. Trimming took off 0 bases at V and 2 bases at J, with 12 bases between the two ends. Germline CDR1 SGDLS, CDR2 YYNGEE. This CDR3 spans 16 amino acids. TCRdb itself ran the RT-PCR reads through MiXCR, one entry per CDR3 protein. The repertoire consists of hundreds of thousands of distinct CDR3 sequences, with 12% to 15% occurring once and the leading ten covering about 3.6%. This chain connects TRBV9 to TRBJ2-1; unclear D gene. The receptor was isolated from a female donor in good health, serving as a healthy control. The sequenced material came from memory CD4+ T cells from blood. This CDR3 is CASSVGGRITYNEQFF. In DNA form, the CDR3 reads TGTGCCAGCAGCGTAGGAGGACGTATAACCTACAATGAGCAGTTCTTC. Filled out from reference TRBV9 and TRBJ2-1, the complete variable domain reads DSGVTQTPKHLITATGQRVTLRCSPRSGDLSVYWYQQSLDQGLQFLIQYYNGEERAKGNILERFSAQQFPDLHSELNLSSLELGDSALYFCASSVGGRITYNEQFFGPGTRLTVL.